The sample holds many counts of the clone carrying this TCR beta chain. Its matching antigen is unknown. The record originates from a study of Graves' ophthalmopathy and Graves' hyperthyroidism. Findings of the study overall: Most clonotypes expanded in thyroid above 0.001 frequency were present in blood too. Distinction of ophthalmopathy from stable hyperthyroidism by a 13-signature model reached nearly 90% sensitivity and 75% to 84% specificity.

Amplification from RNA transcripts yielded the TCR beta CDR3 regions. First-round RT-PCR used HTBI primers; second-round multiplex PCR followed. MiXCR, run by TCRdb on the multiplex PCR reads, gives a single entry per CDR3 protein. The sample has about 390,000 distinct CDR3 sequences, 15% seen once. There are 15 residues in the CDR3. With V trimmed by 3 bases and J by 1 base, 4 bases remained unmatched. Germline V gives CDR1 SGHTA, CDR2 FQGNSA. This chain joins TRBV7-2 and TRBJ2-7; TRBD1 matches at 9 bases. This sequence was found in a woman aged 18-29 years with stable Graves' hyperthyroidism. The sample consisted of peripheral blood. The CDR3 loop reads CASSFGQGKSYEQYF. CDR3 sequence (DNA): TGTGCCAGCAGCTTCGGACAGGGGAAATCCTACGAGCAGTACTTC.